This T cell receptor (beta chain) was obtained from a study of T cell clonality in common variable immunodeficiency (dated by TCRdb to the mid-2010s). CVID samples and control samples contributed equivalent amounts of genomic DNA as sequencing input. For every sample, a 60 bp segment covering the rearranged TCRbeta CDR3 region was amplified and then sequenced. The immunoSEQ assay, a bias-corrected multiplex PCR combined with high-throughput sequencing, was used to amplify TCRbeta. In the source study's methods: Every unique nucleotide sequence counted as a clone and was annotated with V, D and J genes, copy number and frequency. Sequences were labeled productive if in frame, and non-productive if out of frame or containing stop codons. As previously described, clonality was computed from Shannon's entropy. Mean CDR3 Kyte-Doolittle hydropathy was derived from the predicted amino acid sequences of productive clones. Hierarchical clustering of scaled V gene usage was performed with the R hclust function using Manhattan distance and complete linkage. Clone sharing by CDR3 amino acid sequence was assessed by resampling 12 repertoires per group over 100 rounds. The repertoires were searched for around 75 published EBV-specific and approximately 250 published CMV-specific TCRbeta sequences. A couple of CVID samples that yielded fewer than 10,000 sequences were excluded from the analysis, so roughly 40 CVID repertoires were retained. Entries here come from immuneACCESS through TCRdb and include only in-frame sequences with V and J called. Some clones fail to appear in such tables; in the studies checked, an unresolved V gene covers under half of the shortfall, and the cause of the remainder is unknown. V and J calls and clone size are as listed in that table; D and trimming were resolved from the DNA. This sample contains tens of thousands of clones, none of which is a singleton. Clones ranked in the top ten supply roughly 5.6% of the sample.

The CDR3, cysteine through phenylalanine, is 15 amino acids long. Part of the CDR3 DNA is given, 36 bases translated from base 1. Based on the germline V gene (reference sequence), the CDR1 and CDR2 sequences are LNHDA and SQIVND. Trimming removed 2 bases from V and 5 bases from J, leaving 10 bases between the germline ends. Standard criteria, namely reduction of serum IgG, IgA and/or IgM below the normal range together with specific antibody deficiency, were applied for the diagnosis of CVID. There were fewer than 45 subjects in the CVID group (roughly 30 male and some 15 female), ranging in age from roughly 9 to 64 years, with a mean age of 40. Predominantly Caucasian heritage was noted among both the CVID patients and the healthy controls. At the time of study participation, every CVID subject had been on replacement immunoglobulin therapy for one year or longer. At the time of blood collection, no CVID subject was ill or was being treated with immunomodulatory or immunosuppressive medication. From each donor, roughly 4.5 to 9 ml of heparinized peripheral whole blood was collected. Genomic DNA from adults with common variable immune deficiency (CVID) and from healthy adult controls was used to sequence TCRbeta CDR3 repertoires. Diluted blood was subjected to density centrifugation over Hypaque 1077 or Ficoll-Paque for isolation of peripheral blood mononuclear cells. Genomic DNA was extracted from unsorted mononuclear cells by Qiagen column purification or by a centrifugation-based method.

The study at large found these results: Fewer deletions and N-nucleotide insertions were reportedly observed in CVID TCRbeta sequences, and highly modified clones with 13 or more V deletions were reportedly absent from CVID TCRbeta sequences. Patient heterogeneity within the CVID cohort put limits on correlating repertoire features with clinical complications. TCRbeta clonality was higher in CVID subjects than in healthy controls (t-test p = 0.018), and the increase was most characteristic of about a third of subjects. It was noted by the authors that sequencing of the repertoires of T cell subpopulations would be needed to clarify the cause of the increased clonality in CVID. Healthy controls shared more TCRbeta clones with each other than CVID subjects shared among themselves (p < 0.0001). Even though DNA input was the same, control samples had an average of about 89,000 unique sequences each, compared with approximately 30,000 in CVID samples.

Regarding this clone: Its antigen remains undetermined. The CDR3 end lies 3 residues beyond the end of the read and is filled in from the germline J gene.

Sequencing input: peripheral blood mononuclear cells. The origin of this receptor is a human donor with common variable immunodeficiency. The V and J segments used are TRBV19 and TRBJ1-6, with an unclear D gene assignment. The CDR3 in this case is CASSILSVDNSPLHF. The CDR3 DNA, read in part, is TGTGCCAGTAGTATATTATCGGTGGATAATTCACCC.